The 25 T cell receptor beta chains below all came from one sample that was sequenced in a study of cytomegalovirus exposure and HLA in healthy donors. The protocol was immunoSEQ multiplex PCR, while the TCRdb copy is restricted to in-frame clones and leaves out a portion. The repertoire holds some 190,000 clones, with about 84% as singletons. The sequenced material came from PBMCs. Receptors originate from a woman aged 18-30 years in good health and CMV-seronegative.

This clone turned up a few times. The V call is TRBV7-9, the J call TRBJ1-2; TRBD1 matches at 11 bases. The CDR3 runs 17 residues. After removal of 0 bases from V and 7 bases from J, the junction contained 10 bases not matched to a gene. Per germline, CDR1 SEHNR and CDR2 FQNEAQ (reference sequence). In nucleotides, the CDR3 is TGTGCCAGCAGCTTAGCGCTGGTCGGACAGGGGGCGAGTGGCTACACCTTC. Translated: CASSLALVGQGASGYTF.

The V call is TRBV21-1, the J call TRBJ2-5; the D call in the table, TRBD2, was not verified against the DNA. TRBV21-1 is flagged as a pseudogene. The length of the CDR3 is 19 residues. The CDR3 here is CASSKLPGLAGVPWVAQYF. The CDR3 DNA sequence: TGTGCCAGCAGCAAACTTCCGGGACTAGCGGGAGTCCCGTGGGTGGCCCAGTACTTC.

The V and J genes are TRBV25-1 and TRBJ1-1, with 11 bases matching TRBD1. CDR1 and CDR2 (germline): MGHDK, SYGVNS. V lost 5 bases to trimming and J lost 2 bases; unmatched junction nucleotides: 10. This CDR3 region has 17 residues. The CDR3 DNA follows: TGTGCCAGCAGTCTACCGGGGACAGGGGGTTATAACACTGAAGCTTTCTTT. Protein sequence: CASSLPGTGGYNTEAFF. Combining the CDR3 with reference TRBV25-1 and TRBJ1-1 gives the whole variable domain EADIYQTPRYLVIGTGKKITLECSQTMGHDKMYWYQQDPGMELHLIHYSYGVNSTEKGDLSSESTVSRIRTEHFPLTLESARPSHTSQYLCASSLPGTGGYNTEAFFGQGTRLTVV.

V and J are TRBV7-2 and TRBJ1-2; 8 bases line up with TRBD1. Per the germline V gene, CDR1 is SGHTA and CDR2 is FQGNSA. This CDR3 spans 16 amino acids. V lost 5 bases and J lost 4; bases outside the gene matches: 12. CDR3 sequence: CASSDHPGQGSYGYTF. The CDR3 nucleotides read TGTGCCAGCAGCGATCACCCAGGACAGGGCTCCTATGGCTACACCTTC.

The V gene is TRBV7-2, the J gene TRBJ1-5, with D possibly TRBD1 on 6 matching bases. Germline V gene data show CDR1 as SGHTA and CDR2 as FQGNSA. V lost 5 bases to trimming and J lost 6 bases, with 14 bases between them. This CDR3 region has 14 residues. The DNA for the CDR3 is TGTGCCAGCAGCGCGGGGGGGCAGTTTCAGCCCCAGCATTTT. Protein product: CASSAGGQFQPQHF. Full variable domain (rest looked up from reference TRBV7-2 and TRBJ1-5): GAGVSQSPSNKVTEKGKDVELRCDPISGHTALYWYRQSLGQGLEFLIYFQGNSAPDKSGLPSDRFSAERTGGSVSTLTIQRTQQEDSAVYLCASSAGGQFQPQHFGDGTRLSIL.

This chain joins TRBV5-6 and TRBJ1-2; 8 bases align to TRBD1. The germline gives CDR1 SGHDT, CDR2 YYEEEE. This CDR3 has 13 amino acids. Germline trimming cut 5 bases from V and 4 bases from J; bases unmatched to any gene: 4. The CDR3: CASSNRGGYGYTF. The CDR3 bases are TGTGCCAGCAGTAACAGGGGGGGCTATGGCTACACCTTC. The full variable domain, its missing parts supplied by reference TRBV5-6 and TRBJ1-2, is DAGVTQSPTHLIKTRGQQVTLRCSPKSGHDTVSWYQQALGQGPQFIFQYYEEEERQRGNFPDRFSGHQFPNYSSELNVNALLLGDSALYLCASSNRGGYGYTFGSGTRLTVV.

The chain combines TRBV30 with TRBJ1-2, with a tentative D call TRBD1 (6 bases). Germline V gives CDR1 GTSNPN, CDR2 SVGIG (reference sequence). Trimming shortened V by 0 bases and J by 1 base, and 15 bases separated the two germline ends. CDR3 length equals 16 residues. The CDR3 sequence is CAWSVRGRGDNYGYTF. The CDR3 nucleotides are TGTGCCTGGAGTGTACGCGGCAGGGGTGATAACTATGGCTACACCTTC.

The CDR3 DNA reads TGTGCCAGCAGACGGGGACAGGCCGGGTACGAGCAGTACTTC. Protein product: CASRRGQAGYEQYF. The chain carries TRBV7-2 and TRBJ2-7; the match to TRBD1 covers 8 bases. J lost 4 bases, V lost 6 bases, and 8 bases had no gene match. The CDR3 runs to 14 residues. Germline V lookup: CDR1 SGHTA, CDR2 FQGNSA.

This clone was seen a few times. This chain uses TRBV6-1 with TRBJ2-4; D perhaps matches TRBD2 (5 bases). This CDR3 spans 15 amino acids. V was shortened by 3 bases and J by 8 bases, with 17 bases between the two germline ends. Germline CDR1 MNHNS, CDR2 SASEGT. CDR3 amino acids: CASSEGDWSGDIQYF. The CDR3 nucleotides are TGTGCCAGCAGTGAGGGAGACTGGTCCGGGGACATTCAGTACTTC.

This clone was counted only a few times. The chain links TRBV9 to TRBJ1-2, with 9 bases aligning to TRBD1. The germline V gene encodes CDR1 SGDLS and CDR2 YYNGEE. CDR3 size: 15 residues. V dropped 2 bases and J dropped 4; count of bases not matched to a gene: 6. For the CDR3, the DNA is TGTGCCAGCAGCGTCGCCGGGACAGGGTCCTATGGCTACACCTTC. Residues: CASSVAGTGSYGYTF. The complete variable domain, with remaining parts taken from reference TRBV9 and TRBJ1-2, reads DSGVTQTPKHLITATGQRVTLRCSPRSGDLSVYWYQQSLDQGLQFLIQYYNGEERAKGNILERFSAQQFPDLHSELNLSSLELGDSALYFCASSVAGTGSYGYTFGSGTRLTVV.

The chain recombines TRBV6-5 with TRBJ2-2; D remains unclear. Germline V gives CDR1 MNHEY, CDR2 SVGAGI. CDR3 length: 14 amino acids. Trimming pared 5 bases from V and 0 bases from J, leaving 7 bases between. CDR3 in amino acids: CASSLLPNTGELFF. The CDR3 bases are TGTGCCAGCAGTCTACTACCGAACACCGGGGAGCTGTTTTTT.

Details on this clone: Other DNA sequences from this sample encode an identical CDR3 as well. The chain recombines TRBV9 with TRBJ2-5; 8 nucleotides align to TRBD2. J was trimmed by 1 base and V by 0 bases; bases with no gene match: 2. Per the germline V gene, CDR1 is SGDLS and CDR2 is YYNGEE. CDR3 size: 15 residues. CDR3 bases: TGTGCCAGCAGCGTAGCGGGAGGGCCCCAAGAGACCCAGTACTTC. It specifies CASSVAGGPQETQYF.

The rearrangement uses TRBV27 and TRBJ2-2, with TRBD1 identical over 10 bases. This CDR3 has 15 amino acids. CDR1 is MNHEY, CDR2 SMNVEV, per germline (reference sequence). Trimming took 3 bases from V and 3 from J; bases not matched to a gene: 1. The CDR3 sequence is CASSFGTGDTGELFF. The CDR3 DNA follows: TGTGCCAGCAGTTTCGGGACAGGGGACACCGGGGAGCTGTTTTTT.

Here the CDR3 reads CASRAGNQPQHF. CDR3 nucleotide sequence: TGTGCCAGCAGGGCAGGCAATCAGCCCCAGCATTTT. The J gene is TRBJ1-5, the V gene TRBV27; D remains unclear. The CDR3 totals 12 residues. V shed 6 bases and J shed 2 bases, with 5 bases lying between them. Germline loops: CDR1 MNHEY, CDR2 SMNVEV (reference sequence).

This clone was counted once. J is TRBJ2-1 and V is TRBV9; D is possibly TRBD2 (5 bases). The CDR3 sequence is 13 residues long. V dropped 6 bases and J dropped 1 base, with 8 bases sitting between them. The germline V gene encodes CDR1 SGDLS and CDR2 YYNGEE. The CDR3 is CASKGLSYNEQFF. CDR3 nucleotides: TGTGCCAGCAAAGGACTGTCCTACAATGAGCAGTTCTTC.

The CDR3 spells CASSLGPPRDSSLYEQYF. The CDR3 DNA reads as TGTGCCAGCAGTTTAGGACCACCCCGGGACTCAAGCTTGTACGAGCAGTACTTC. The J gene is TRBJ2-7, the V gene TRBV2, with D perhaps TRBD2 (6 bases). CDR1 is SNHLY, CDR2 FYNNEI, per germline. Trimming left V 5 bases short and J 4 bases short, with 27 bases between. This CDR3 has 18 residues.

The chain has TRBV27 and TRBJ1-2; the D gene is possibly TRBD1 (6 bases). There are 17 residues in the CDR3. Trimming took 0 bases from V and 7 from J, leaving 21 bases between them. The germline V gene encodes CDR1 MNHEY and CDR2 SMNVEV (reference sequence). CDR3 residues: CASSLSNWGGRRVGYTF. CDR3 sequence (DNA): TGTGCCAGCAGTTTATCGAACTGGGGGGGCAGGCGGGTTGGCTACACCTTC.

This clone was observed a single time. The V call is TRBV7-8, the J call TRBJ2-7, with no clear D. Per the germline V gene, CDR1 is SGHVS and CDR2 is FQNEAQ. This CDR3 has 14 amino acids. Trimming took off 0 bases at V and 0 bases at J, with 6 bases between the two ends. The CDR3 here is CASSLAPSSYEQYF. The DNA for the CDR3 is TGTGCCAGCAGCTTAGCTCCCAGCTCCTACGAGCAGTACTTC. The full variable domain, with the rest looked up from reference TRBV7-8 and TRBJ2-7, is GAGVSQSPRYKVAKRGQDVALRCDPISGHVSLFWYQQALGQGPEFLTYFQNEAQLDKSGLPSDRFFAERPEGSVSTLKIQRTQQEDSAVYLCASSLAPSSYEQYFGPGTRLTVT.

This sequence joins TRBV5-1 and TRBJ2-3; D is uncertain. Germline CDR1 and CDR2: SGHRS and YFSETQ. CDR3 length: 13 amino acids. V dropped 4 bases and J dropped 5 bases, with 11 bases sitting between them. Written as DNA, the CDR3 is TGCGCCAGCAGCCCGACTTCGTTAGATACGCAGTATTTT. Translating it yields CASSPTSLDTQYF.

V and J are TRBV6-5 and TRBJ1-1, with D tentatively TRBD1 (6 bases). The ends were cut back, 2 bases at V and 6 bases at J, with 13 bases in the middle. CDR3 length: 14 amino acids. CDR1 is MNHEY, CDR2 SVGAGI, per germline. Here the CDR3 reads CASSYRGGRAEAFF. In DNA, the CDR3 is TGTGCCAGCAGTTACAGAGGGGGAAGGGCTGAAGCTTTCTTT.

CDR3 loop: CASGLAIGDSYYEQYF. DNA for the CDR3: TGTGCTAGTGGTTTGGCAATAGGGGATAGTTACTACGAGCAGTACTTC. The genes are TRBV12-5 and TRBJ2-7, with D possibly being TRBD1 (5 bases). With 1 base removed from V and 3 bases from J, the gap between germline ends came to 16 bases. The CDR3 runs to 16 residues. Germline loops: CDR1 LGHNT, CDR2 FRNRAP.

This clone was detected a few times. The genes are TRBV25-1 and TRBJ1-5; D is unresolved. This CDR3 spans 13 amino acids. Trimming took off 3 bases at V and 0 bases at J, with 3 bases between the two ends. Germline lookup yields CDR1 MGHDK and CDR2 SYGVNS. In DNA form, the CDR3 reads TGTGCCAGCAGTGATTATAGCAATCAGCCCCAGCATTTT. It translates to CASSDYSNQPQHF.

This rearrangement joins TRBV6-6 to TRBJ2-1; weak D call: TRBD2 (6 bases). Trimming took off 5 bases at V and 9 bases at J, with 14 bases between the two ends. The CDR3 covers 13 residues. CDR1 is MNHNY, CDR2 SVGAGI, per germline (reference sequence). Written as DNA, the CDR3 is TGTGCCAGCAGTCCGGAGGGAGTAACTGAGCAGTTCTTC. This codes for CASSPEGVTEQFF.

V is TRBV6-6 and J is TRBJ1-2; weak D call: TRBD1 (5 bases). The germline gives CDR1 MNHNY, CDR2 SVGAGI (reference sequence). The CDR3 spans 14 residues. V shed 7 bases and J shed 0 bases, with 12 bases lying between them. CDR3 loop: CASTGGRTNYGYTF. CDR3 sequence (DNA): TGTGCCAGCACCGGGGGACGGACTAACTATGGCTACACCTTC.

Notes on this clone: The same CDR3 also results from other DNA sequences found in this sample. This rearrangement joins TRBV9 to TRBJ1-1, with no clear D. The CDR3 contains 13 residues. V lost 2 bases to trimming and J lost 1 base, with 6 bases between them. Germline lookup yields CDR1 SGDLS and CDR2 YYNGEE. CDR3 residues: CASSVTGNTEAFF. The CDR3 nucleotides are TGTGCCAGCAGCGTCACGGGGAACACTGAAGCTTTCTTT.